What follows is one T cell receptor (beta chain) and its context. Its antigen is not known. This sample is part of a study of CD8+CD57+ T cells in acquired aplastic anemia. General observations from the study: Around 29 CD8+ CDR3 sequences were shared between patients and controls.

The J segment lost 6 bases and the V segment lost 10 bases, leaving 10 bases of the junction unmatched. CDR1 ENHRY and CDR2 SYGVKD come from the germline V gene. The CDR3 contains 15 residues. In patients chosen for sequencing, flow cytometry had shown CD8+CD57+ cell expansion. The TCR beta profiling, which covered VDJ combination and CDR3 sequence, was carried out using genomic DNA as the template. TCRdb redid the calling of the reads with MiXCR, one entry per CDR3 protein. The sample holds roughly 200,000 distinct CDR3 sequences, around 63% seen once. The sequencing sample was made of sorted CD4+, CD8+, or CD8+CD57+ T cells (not recorded which) from PBMCs. This chain joins TRBV10-3 and TRBJ2-2, with TRBD1 matching 11 bases. The TCR originated in a human donor with aplastic anemia. This CDR3 is CATKLLDRGPGELFF. The CDR3 DNA follows: TGTGCCACGAAATTATTGGACAGGGGGCCCGGGGAGCTGTTTTTT.